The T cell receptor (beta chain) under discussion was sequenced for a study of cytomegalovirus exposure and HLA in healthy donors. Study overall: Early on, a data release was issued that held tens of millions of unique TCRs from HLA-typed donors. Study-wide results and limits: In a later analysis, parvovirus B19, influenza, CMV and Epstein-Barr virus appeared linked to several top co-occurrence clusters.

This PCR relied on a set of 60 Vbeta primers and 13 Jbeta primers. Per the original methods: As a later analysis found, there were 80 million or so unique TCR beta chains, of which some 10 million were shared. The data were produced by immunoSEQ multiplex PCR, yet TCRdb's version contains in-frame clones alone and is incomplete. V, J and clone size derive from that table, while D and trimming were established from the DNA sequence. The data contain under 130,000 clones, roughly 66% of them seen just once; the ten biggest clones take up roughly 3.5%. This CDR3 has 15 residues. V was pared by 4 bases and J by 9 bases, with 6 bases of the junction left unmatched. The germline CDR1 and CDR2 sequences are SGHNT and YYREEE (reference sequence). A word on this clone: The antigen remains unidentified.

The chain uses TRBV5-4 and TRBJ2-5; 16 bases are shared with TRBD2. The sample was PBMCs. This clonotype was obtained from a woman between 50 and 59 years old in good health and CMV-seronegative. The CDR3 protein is CASSRPGLAGGPQYF. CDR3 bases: TGTGCCAGCAGCCGACCGGGACTAGCGGGGGGGCCCCAGTACTTC. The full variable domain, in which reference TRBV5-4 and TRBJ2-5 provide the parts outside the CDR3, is ETGVTQSPTHLIKTRGQQVTLRCSSQSGHNTVSWYQQALGQGPQFIFQYYREEENGRGNFPPRFSGLQFPNYSSELNVNALELDDSALYLCASSRPGLAGGPQYFGPGTRLLVL.